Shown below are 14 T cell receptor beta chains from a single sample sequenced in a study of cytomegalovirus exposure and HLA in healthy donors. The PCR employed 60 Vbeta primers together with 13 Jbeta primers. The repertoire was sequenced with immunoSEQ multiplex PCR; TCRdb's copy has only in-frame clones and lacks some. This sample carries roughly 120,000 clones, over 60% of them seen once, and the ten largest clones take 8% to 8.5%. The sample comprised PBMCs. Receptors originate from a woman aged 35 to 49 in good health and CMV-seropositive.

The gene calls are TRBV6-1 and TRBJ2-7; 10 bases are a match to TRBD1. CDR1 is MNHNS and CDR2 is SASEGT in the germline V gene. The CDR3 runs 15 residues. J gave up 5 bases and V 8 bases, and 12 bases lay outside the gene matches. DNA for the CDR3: TGTGCCAGCCGCCGGGGGGGACAGGGGATCCACGAGCAGTACTTC. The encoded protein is CASRRGGQGIHEQYF.

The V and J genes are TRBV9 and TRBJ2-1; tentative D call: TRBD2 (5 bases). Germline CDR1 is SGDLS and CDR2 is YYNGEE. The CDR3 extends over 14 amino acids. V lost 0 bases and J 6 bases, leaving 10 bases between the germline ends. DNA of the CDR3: TGTGCCAGCAGCGTAGGACGAGGAGGCAATGAGCAGTTCTTC. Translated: CASSVGRGGNEQFF.

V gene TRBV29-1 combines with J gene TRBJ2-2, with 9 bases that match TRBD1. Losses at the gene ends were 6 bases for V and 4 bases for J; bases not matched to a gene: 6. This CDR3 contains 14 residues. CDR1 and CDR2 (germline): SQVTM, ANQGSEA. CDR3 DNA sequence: TGCAGCGTGCAGGGACAGGGTAGCACCGGGGAGCTGTTTTTT. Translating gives CSVQGQGSTGELFF.

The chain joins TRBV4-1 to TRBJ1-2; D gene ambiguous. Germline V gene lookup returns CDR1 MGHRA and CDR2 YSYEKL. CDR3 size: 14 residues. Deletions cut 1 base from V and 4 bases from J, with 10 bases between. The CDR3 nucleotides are TGCGCCAGCAGCCAAGCGGTGGCGGCCTATGGCTACACCTTC. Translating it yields CASSQAVAAYGYTF.

CDR3 DNA sequence: TGTGCCAGCAGCCCGAAGTGGCAGCTAGATGAAGCTTTCTTT. As protein: CASSPKWQLDEAFF. The chain combines TRBV9 with TRBJ1-1; D not certain. This CDR3 region has 14 residues. Germline-derived CDR1 and CDR2 are SGDLS and YYNGEE. With 4 bases removed from V and 7 bases from J, the gap between germline ends came to 17 bases.

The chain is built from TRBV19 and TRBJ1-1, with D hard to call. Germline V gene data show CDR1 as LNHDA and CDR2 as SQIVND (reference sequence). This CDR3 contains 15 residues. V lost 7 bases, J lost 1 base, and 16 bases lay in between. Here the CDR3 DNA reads TGTGCCAGTATGGCCTACAAACCGGGGAACACTGAAGCTTTCTTT. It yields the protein CASMAYKPGNTEAFF.

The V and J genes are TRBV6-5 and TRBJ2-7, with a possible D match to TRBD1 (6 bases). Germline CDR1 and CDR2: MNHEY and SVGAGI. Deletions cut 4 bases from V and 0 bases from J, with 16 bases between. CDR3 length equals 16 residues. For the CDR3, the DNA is TGTGCCAGCAGTTCCTTCCGGGACACCTCCTCCTACGAGCAGTACTTC. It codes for CASSSFRDTSSYEQYF.

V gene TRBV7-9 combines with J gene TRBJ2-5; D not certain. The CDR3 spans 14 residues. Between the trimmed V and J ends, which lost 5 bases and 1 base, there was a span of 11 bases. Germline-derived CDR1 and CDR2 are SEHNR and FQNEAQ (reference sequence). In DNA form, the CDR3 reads TGTGCCAGCAGCCCAAAAACTGGCCAAGAGACCCAGTACTTC. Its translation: CASSPKTGQETQYF.

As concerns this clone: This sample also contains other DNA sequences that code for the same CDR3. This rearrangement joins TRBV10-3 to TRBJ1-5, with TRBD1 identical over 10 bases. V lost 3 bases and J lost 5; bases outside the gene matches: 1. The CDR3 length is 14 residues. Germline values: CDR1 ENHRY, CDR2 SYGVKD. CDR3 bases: TGTGCCATCAGTGAAGGACAGGGGGATCAGCCCCAGCATTTT. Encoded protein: CAISEGQGDQPQHF.

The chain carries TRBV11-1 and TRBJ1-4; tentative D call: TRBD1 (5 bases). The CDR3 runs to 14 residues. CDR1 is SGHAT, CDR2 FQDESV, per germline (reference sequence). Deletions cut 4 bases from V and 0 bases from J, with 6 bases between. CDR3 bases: TGTGCCAGCAGCTCGACAGCAACTAATGAAAAACTGTTTTTT. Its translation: CASSSTATNEKLFF.

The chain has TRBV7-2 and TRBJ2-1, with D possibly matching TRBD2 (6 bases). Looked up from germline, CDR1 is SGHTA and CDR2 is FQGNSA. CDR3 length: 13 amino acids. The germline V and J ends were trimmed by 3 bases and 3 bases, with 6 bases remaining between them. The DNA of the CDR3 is TGTGCCAGCAGCTTGGGACTCTACAATGAGCAGTTCTTC. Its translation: CASSLGLYNEQFF. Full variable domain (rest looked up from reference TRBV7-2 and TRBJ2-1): GAGVSQSPSNKVTEKGKDVELRCDPISGHTALYWYRQSLGQGLEFLIYFQGNSAPDKSGLPSDRFSAERTGGSVSTLTIQRTQQEDSAVYLCASSLGLYNEQFFGPGTRLTVL.

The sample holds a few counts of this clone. This CDR3 reads CASTLRATGANVLTF. The CDR3 DNA is TGTGCCAGTACCCTCAGGGCGACTGGGGCCAACGTCCTGACTTTC. J is TRBJ2-6 and V is TRBV19; D may be TRBD1 (5 bases). V was clipped by 7 bases and J by 2 bases, with 12 bases between them. Germline V CDR1 and CDR2: LNHDA, SQIVND (reference sequence). CDR3 length equals 15 residues.

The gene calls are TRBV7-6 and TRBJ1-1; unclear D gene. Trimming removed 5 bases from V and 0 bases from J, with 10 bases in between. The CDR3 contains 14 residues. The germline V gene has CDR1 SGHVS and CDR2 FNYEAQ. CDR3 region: CASSPPTMNTEAFF. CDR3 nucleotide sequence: TGTGCCAGCAGCCCACCGACTATGAACACTGAAGCTTTCTTT.

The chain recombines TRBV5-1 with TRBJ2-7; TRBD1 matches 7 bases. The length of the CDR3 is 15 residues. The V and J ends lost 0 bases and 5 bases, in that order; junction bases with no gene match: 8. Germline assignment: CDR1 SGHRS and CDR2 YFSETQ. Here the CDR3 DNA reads TGCGCCAGCAGCTTGGAAGGGGGCACACCGGACGAGCAGTACTTC. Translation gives CASSLEGGTPDEQYF.